The entry that follows covers one TCR beta chain sequence. The antigen is not known. Per the germline V gene, CDR1 is SNHLY and CDR2 is FYNNEI. The CDR3 has 12 residues. The V end lost 4 bases, the J end lost 3 bases, and 6 bases lay between the germline ends. The authors ran a second PCR of 7 to 11 cycles using a sample-barcoded 5' primer and a J-beta primer mix. TCRdb re-called the 5' RACE reads through MiXCR, storing one row per CDR3 protein. The repertoire holds around 1,000,000 distinct CDR3 sequences, about 25% seen once, with about 0.8% in the top ten. These data originate in a study of blood T cells in healthy people across ages. Findings and caveats of the study: Higher naive T cell percentage went strongly together with higher TCR beta diversity. Roughly linear declines in TCR beta diversity per million T cells occurred with age. There were more naive CD4+ cells and higher diversity in long-lived donors than in aged donors.

These same records also appear under a second study, on T cells of mothers and their children.

The clonotype originates from a girl aged 2 to 10 in good health. The specimen was blood. This chain uses TRBV2 with TRBJ2-5; D gene unclear. As DNA, the CDR3 is TGTGCCAGCAGTGCATGGAAAGAGACCCAGTACTTC. Translation: CASSAWKETQYF.